This TCR beta chain was captured by sequencing in a study of cytomegalovirus exposure and HLA in healthy donors. Study summary: In an early release, HLA-typed donors contributed about 79 million unique TCR sequences. Study results and limitations: Later on, an analysis found that several of the most significant clusters appeared to be linked to common viral pathogens, which included parvovirus B19.

About this clone itself: Its antigen remains unknown.

The PCR contained 60 Vbeta and 13 Jbeta primers. Profiled with immunoSEQ multiplex PCR; TCRdb holds only in-frame clones, not every one. The profile covers 150,000 or so clones, with roughly 73% appearing a single time and about 11% taken by the ten largest. Per germline, CDR1 MGHRA and CDR2 YSYEKL. The V gene lost 2 bases and the J gene lost 1 base, with 13 bases spanning the gap. The CDR3 is made up of 16 amino acids. This clonotype originated in a man between 18 and 35 years old in good health and CMV-seropositive. The sample was PBMCs. This rearrangement joins TRBV4-1 to TRBJ2-3; D possibly corresponds to TRBD2 (6 bases). The DNA of the CDR3 is TGCGCCAGCAGCCAATCGGGGGTAGGACGCACAGATACGCAGTATTTT. Protein sequence: CASSQSGVGRTDTQYF.